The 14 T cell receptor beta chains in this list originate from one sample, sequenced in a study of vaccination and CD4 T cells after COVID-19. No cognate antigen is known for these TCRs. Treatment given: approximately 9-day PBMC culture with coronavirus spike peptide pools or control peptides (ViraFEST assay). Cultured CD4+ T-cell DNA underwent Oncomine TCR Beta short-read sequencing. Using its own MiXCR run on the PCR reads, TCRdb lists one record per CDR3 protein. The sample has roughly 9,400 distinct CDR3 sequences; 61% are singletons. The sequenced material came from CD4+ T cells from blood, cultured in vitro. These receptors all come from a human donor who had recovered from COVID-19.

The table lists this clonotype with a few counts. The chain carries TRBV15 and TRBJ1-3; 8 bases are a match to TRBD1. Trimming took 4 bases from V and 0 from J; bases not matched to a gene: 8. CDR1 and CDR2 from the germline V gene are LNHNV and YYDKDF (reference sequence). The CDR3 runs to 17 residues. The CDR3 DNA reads TGTGCCACCAGCACGACGGACAGGGCCCGCTCTGGAAACACCATATATTTT. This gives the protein CATSTTDRARSGNTIYF.

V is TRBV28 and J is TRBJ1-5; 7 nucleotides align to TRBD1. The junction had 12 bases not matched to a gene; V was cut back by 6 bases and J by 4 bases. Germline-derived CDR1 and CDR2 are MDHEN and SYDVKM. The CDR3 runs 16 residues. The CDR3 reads CASRLGMRDRNQPQHF. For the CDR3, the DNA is TGTGCCAGCAGGTTGGGTATGAGGGACAGAAATCAGCCCCAGCATTTT.

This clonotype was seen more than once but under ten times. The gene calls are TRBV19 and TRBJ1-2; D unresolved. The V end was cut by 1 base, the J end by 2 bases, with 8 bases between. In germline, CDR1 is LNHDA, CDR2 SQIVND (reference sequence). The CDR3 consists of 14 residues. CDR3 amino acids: CASSIGRFNYGYTF. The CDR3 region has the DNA TGTGCCAGTAGTATAGGCAGGTTCAACTATGGCTACACCTTC. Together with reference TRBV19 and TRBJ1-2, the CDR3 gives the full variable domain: DGGITQSPKYLFRKEGQNVTLSCEQNLNHDAMYWYRQDPGQGLRLIYYSQIVNDFQKGDIAEGYSVSREKKESFPLTVTSAQKNPTAFYLCASSIGRFNYGYTFGSGTRLTVV.

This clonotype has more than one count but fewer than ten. CDR3 loop: CASRVQGANTEAFF. The CDR3 DNA follows: TGCGCCAGCCGAGTCCAGGGGGCGAACACTGAAGCTTTCTTT. V is TRBV5-1 and J is TRBJ1-1; 8 positions match TRBD1. Looked up from germline, CDR1 is SGHRS and CDR2 is YFSETQ. V trimming: 7 bases; J trimming: 1 base; junction bases outside the gene matches: 6. This CDR3 region has 14 residues.

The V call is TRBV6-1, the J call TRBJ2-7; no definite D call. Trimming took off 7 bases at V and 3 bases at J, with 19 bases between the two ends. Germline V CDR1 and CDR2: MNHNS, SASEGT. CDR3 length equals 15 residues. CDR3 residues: CASTRRGPRSYEQYF. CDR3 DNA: TGTGCCAGCACCAGGCGTGGGCCAAGGAGCTACGAGCAGTACTTC.

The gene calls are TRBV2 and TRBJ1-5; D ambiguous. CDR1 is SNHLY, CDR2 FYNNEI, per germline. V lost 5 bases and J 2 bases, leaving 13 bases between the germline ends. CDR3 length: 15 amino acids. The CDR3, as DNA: TGTGCCAGCAGTCCTAGGTGGTCCGGCAATCAGCCCCAGCATTTT. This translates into CASSPRWSGNQPQHF.

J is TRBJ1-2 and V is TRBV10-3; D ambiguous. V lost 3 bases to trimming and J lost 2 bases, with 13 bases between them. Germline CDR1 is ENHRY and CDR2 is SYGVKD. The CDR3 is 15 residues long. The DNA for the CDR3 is TGTGCCATCAGTGATCGGGGAAGTAGGAACTATGGCTACACCTTC. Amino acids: CAISDRGSRNYGYTF.

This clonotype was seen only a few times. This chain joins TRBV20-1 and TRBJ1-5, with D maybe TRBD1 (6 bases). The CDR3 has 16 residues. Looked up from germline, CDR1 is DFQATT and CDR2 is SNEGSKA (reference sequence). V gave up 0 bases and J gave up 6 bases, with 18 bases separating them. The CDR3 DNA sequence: TGCAGTGCTAGAGAGCGGAGACAGGTTCATTTTCAGCCCCAGCATTTT. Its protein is CSARERRQVHFQPQHF.

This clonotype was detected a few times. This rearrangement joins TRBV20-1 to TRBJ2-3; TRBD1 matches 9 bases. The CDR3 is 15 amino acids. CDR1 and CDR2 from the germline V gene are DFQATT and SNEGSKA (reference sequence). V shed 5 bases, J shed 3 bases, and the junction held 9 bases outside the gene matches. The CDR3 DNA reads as TGCAGTGCTCCTAGACAGGGGGTTGTAACAGATACGCAGTATTTT. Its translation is CSAPRQGVVTDTQYF.

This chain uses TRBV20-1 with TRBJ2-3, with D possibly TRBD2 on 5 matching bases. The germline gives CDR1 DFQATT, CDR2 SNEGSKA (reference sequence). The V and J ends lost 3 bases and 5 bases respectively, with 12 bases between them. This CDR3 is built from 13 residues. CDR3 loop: CSASGVVKDTQYF. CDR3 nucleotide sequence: TGCAGTGCTAGCGGGGTGGTCAAAGATACGCAGTATTTT.

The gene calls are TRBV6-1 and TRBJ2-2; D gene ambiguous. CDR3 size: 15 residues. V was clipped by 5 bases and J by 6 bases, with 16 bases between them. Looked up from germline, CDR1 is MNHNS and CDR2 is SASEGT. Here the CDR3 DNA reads TGTGCCAGCAGTCAGCCCGGAAGATTCGCCGGGGAGCTGTTTTTT. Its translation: CASSQPGRFAGELFF.

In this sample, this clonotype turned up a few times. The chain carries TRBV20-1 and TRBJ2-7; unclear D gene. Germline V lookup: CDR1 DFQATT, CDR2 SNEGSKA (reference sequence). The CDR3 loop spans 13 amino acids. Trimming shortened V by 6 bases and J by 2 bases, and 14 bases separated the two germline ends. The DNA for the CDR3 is TGCAGTGCCGCCCGGCTGAGAACCTACGAGCAGTACTTC. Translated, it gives CSAARLRTYEQYF.

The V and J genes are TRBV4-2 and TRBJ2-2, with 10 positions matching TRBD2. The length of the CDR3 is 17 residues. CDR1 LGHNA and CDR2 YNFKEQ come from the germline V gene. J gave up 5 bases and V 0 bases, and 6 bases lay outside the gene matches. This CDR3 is CASSQELAGLGTGELFF. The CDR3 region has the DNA TGTGCCAGCAGCCAAGAACTAGCGGGATTAGGGACCGGGGAGCTGTTTTTT.

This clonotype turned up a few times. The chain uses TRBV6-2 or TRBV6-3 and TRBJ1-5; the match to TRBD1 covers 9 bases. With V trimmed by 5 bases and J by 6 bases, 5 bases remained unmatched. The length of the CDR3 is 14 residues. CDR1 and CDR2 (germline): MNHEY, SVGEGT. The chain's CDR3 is CASSPPDRGQPQHF. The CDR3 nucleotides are TGTGCCAGCAGTCCCCCGGACAGGGGTCAGCCCCAGCATTTT.